The clone carrying this T cell receptor (beta chain) was seen once. What it recognizes is unknown. Given a much more abundant clone one base away, this may be a read error. The sample originates from a study of chemoradiotherapy in HPV16-positive cancers. Overall study findings and caveats: Candidate HPV-specific clones and E7-related TCR motifs grew in tumor during treatment. Functional assays defining HPV-specific T cells used only two HPV16-positive patients.

The length of the CDR3 is 16 residues. V shed 0 bases and J shed 2 bases, with 14 bases lying between them. CDR1 and CDR2 (germline): LGHNA, YNFKEQ. Sequenced by immunoSEQ multiplex PCR; TCRdb stores in-frame clones only, minus some. Of 5,000 to 6,000 clones in the sample, around 77% were seen once. The sequences come from tumor tissue, collected from a patient who underwent chemoradiotherapy. This receptor was obtained from a human donor with HPV-associated anogenital cancer. The chain is built from TRBV4-2 and TRBJ2-7; the D gene is possibly TRBD2 (6 bases). The CDR3 DNA follows: TGTGCCAGCAGCCAAGATGGGGCGGGAAGGACCTACGAGCAGTACTTC. This sequence encodes CASSQDGAGRTYEQYF.